Given below is one TCR beta chain in context. Its antigen is not identified. Patients chosen for sequencing had CD8+CD57+ cells that had expanded, as shown by flow cytometry. Patients uniformly had severe acquired aplastic anemia. This CDR3 is 12 amino acids long. Deletions cut 2 bases from V and 3 bases from J, with 4 bases between. Germline V lookup: CDR1 SGHVS, CDR2 FQNEAQ. This sample was included in a study of CD8+CD57+ T cells in acquired aplastic anemia. Study results and limitations: Significance was not reached for CD8+ Simpson's diversity between patients and controls. Patients and controls shared over 25 CD8+ CDR3 sequences, which appeared highly expressed in patients and within their immunodominant clones.

For CDR3 and TCR beta VDJ profiling, genomic DNA was the template used. TCRdb analysed the reads with MiXCR anew, one entry per CDR3 protein. The data show roughly 98,000 distinct CDR3 sequences, with about 63% seen just once and 50% to 70% held by the top ten. The TCR originated in a human donor with aplastic anemia. Sequencing used sorted CD4+, CD8+, or CD8+CD57+ T cells (not recorded which) from PBMCs. The rearrangement links TRBV7-8 to TRBJ1-1; unclear D gene. The CDR3 DNA follows: TGTGCCAGCAGCTTATTTGACACTGAAGCTTTCTTT. Translation: CASSLFDTEAFF. Combining the CDR3 with reference TRBV7-8 and TRBJ1-1 gives the whole variable domain GAGVSQSPRYKVAKRGQDVALRCDPISGHVSLFWYQQALGQGPEFLTYFQNEAQLDKSGLPSDRFFAERPEGSVSTLKIQRTQQEDSAVYLCASSLFDTEAFFGQGTRLTVV.